This T cell receptor (beta chain) is drawn from a study of cytomegalovirus exposure and HLA in healthy donors. General study findings and limits: Using the classifier, cytomegalovirus status was reportedly diagnosed with high specificity and sensitivity.

This clone was counted between two and nine times. The antigen is not known. V shed 5 bases and J shed 4 bases, with 14 bases lying between them. Germline values: CDR1 MNHEY, CDR2 SVGAGI. The CDR3 totals 14 residues. Primers included in the PCR were 60 Vbeta and 13 Jbeta primers. This table comes from immunoSEQ multiplex PCR, and its TCRdb copy is limited to in-frame clones, with some not included. Of fewer than 130,000 clones in the sample, roughly 70% were seen once. What was sequenced was PBMCs. J is TRBJ1-2 and V is TRBV6-5; D is undetermined. The source is a man aged 35 to 55 in good health and CMV-seropositive. For the CDR3, the DNA is TGTGCCAGCAGTGAAGATTCAGCGCTCTATGGCTACACCTTC. Protein: CASSEDSALYGYTF.